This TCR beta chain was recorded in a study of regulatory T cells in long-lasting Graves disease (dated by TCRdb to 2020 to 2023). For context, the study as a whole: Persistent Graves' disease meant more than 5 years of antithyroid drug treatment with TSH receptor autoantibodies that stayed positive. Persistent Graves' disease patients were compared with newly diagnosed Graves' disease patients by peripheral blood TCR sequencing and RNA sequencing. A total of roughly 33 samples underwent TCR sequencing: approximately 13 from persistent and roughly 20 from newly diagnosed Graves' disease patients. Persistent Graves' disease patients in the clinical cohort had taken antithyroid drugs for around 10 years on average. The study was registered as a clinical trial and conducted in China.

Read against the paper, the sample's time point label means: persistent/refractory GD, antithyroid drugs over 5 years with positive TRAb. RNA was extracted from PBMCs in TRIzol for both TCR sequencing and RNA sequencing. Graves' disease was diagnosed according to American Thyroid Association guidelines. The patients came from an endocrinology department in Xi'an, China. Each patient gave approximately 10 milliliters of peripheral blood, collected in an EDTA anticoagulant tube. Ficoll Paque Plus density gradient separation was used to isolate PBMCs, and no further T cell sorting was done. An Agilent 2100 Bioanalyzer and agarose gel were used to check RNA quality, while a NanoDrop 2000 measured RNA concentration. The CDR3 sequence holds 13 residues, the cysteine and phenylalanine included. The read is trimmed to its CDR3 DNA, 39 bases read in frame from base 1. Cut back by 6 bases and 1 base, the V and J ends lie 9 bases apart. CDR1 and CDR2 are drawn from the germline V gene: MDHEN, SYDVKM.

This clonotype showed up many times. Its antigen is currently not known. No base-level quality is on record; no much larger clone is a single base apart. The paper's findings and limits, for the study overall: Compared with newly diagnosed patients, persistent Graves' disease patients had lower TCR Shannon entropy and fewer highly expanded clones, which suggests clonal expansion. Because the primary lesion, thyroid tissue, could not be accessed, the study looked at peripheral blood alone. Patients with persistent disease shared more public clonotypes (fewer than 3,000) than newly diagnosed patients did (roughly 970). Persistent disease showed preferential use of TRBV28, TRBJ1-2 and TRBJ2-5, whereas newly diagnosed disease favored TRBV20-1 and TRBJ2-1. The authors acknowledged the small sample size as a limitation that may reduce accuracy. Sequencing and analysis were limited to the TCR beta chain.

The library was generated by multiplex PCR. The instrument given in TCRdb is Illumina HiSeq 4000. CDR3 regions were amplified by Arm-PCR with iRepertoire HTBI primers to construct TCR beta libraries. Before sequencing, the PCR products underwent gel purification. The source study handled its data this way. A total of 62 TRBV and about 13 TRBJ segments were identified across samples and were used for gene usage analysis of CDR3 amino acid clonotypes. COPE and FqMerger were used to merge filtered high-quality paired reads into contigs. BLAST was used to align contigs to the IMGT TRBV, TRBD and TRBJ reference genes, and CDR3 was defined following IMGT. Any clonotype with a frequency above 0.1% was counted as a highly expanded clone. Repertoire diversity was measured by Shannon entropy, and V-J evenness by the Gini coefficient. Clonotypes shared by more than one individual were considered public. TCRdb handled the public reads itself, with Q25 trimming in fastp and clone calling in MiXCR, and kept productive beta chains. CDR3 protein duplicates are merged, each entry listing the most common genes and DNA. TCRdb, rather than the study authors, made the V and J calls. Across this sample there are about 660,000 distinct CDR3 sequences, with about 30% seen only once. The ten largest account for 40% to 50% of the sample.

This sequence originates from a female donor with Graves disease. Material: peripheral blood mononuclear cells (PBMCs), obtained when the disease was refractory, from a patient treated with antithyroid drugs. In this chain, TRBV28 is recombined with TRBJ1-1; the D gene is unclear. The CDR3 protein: CASSPIANTEAFF. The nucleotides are TGTGCCAGCAGCCCTATTGCGAACACTGAAGCTTTCTTT.